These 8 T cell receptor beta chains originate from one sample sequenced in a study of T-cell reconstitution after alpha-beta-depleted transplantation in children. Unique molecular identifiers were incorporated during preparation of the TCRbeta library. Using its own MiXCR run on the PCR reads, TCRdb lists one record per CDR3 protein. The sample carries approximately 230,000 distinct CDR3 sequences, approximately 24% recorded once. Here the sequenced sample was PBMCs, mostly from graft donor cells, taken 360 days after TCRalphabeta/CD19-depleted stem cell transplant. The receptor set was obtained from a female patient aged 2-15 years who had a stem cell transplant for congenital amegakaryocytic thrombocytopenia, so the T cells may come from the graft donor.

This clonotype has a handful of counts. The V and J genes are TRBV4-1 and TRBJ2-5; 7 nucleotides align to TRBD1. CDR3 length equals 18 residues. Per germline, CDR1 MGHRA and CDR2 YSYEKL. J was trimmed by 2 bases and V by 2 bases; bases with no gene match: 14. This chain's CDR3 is CASSQLFSTGTVQETQYF. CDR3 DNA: TGCGCCAGCAGCCAATTATTTAGCACCGGGACAGTGCAAGAGACCCAGTACTTC.

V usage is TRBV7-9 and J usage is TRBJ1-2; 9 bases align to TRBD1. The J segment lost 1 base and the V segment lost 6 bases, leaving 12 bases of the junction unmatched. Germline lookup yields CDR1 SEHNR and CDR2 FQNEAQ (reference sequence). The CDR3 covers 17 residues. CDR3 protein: CASSSTGTGRYNYGYTF. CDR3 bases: TGTGCCAGCAGTTCGACCGGGACAGGGCGCTATAACTATGGCTACACCTTC.

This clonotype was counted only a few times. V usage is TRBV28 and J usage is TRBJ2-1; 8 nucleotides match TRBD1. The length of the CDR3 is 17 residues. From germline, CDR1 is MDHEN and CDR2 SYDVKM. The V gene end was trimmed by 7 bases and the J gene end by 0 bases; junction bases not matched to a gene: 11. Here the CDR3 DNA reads TGTGCCAGCAAGGGTTTTTCAGGGGGCAGCTCCTACAATGAGCAGTTCTTC. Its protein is CASKGFSGGSSYNEQFF.

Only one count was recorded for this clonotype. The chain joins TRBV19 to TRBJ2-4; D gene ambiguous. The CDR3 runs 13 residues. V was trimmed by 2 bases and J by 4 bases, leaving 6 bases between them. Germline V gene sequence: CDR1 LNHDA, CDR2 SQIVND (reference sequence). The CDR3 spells CASSISEKNIQYF. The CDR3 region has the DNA TGTGCCAGTAGTATAAGCGAGAAAAACATTCAGTACTTC.

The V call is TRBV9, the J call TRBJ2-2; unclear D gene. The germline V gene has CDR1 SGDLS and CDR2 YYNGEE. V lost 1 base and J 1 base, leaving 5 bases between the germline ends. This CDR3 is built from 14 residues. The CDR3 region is CASSVQMNTGELFF. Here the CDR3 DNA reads TGTGCCAGCAGCGTACAGATGAACACCGGGGAGCTGTTTTTT.

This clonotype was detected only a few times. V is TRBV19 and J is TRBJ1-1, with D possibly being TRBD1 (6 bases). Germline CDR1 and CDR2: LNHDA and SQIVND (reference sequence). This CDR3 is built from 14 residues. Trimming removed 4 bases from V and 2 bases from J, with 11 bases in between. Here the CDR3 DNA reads TGTGCCAGTAGTAAGACAGGAGTCAACACTGAAGCTTTCTTT. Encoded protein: CASSKTGVNTEAFF.

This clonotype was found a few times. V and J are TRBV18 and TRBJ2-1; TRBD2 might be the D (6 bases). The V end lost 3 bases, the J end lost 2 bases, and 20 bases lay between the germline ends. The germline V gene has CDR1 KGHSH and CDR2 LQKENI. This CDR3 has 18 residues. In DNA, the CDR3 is TGTGCCAGCTCACCCCGGGACTCCTCTAATCATACCTACAATGAGCAGTTCTTC. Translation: CASSPRDSSNHTYNEQFF.

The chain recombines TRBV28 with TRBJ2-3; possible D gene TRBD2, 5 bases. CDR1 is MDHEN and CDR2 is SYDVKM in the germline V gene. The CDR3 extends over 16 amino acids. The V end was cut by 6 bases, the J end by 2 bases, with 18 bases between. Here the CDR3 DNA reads TGTGCCAGCAGCCTAGGGAGCCATCAGAACACAGATACGCAGTATTTT. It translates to CASSLGSHQNTDTQYF.